This record concerns one T cell receptor beta chain sequence. This record belongs to a study of CD8 T cells in Susac syndrome. The CDR3 runs to 13 residues. With 7 bases removed from V and 4 bases from J, the gap between germline ends came to 13 bases. From germline, CDR1 is SEHNR and CDR2 FQNEAQ (reference sequence). RNA amounts of 0.5 to 1 ug underwent reverse transcription with random hexamers. TCRdb re-called the immunoSEQ multiplex PCR reads with MiXCR, one entry per CDR3 protein. The repertoire holds approximately 300,000 distinct CDR3 sequences, over 75% seen once, with around 0.18% in the top ten.

This TCR derives from a human donor with multiple sclerosis. This sequence joins TRBV7-9 and TRBJ1-2; D call uncertain. Sequenced input: CD8+ T cells from PBMCs. Written as DNA, the CDR3 is TGTGCCAGCACCCCGGGCCCCGTCTATGGCTACACCTTC. Its protein is CASTPGPVYGYTF.